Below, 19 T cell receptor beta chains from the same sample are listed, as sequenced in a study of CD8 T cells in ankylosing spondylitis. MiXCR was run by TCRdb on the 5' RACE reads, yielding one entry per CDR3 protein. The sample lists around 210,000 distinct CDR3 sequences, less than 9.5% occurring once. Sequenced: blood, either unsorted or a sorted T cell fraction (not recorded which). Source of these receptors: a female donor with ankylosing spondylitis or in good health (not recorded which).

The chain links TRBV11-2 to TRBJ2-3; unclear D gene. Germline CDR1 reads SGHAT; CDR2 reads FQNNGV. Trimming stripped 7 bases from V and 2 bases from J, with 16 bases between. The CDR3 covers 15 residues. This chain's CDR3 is CASKTPALPTDTQYF. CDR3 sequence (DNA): TGTGCCAGCAAAACCCCGGCACTACCCACAGATACGCAGTATTTT.

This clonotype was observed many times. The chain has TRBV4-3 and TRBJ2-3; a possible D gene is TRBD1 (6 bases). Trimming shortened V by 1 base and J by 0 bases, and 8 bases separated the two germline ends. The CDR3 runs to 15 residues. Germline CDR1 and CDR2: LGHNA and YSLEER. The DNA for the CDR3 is TGCGCCAGCAGCCAAGGGACAGCTAGCACAGATACGCAGTATTTT. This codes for CASSQGTASTDTQYF.

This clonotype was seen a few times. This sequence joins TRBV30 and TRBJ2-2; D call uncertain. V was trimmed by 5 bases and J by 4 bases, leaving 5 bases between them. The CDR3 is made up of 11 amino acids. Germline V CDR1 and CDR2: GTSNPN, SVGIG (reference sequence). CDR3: CAWRITGELFF. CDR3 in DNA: TGTGCCTGGCGGATCACCGGGGAGCTGTTTTTT.

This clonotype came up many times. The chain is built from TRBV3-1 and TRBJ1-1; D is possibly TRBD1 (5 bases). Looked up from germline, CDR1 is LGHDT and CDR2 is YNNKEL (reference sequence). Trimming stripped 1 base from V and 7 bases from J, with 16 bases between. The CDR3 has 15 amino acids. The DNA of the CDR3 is TGTGCCAGCAGCCAAGGGTTAAGAGGGCAGGGTGAAGCTTTCTTT. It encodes CASSQGLRGQGEAFF.

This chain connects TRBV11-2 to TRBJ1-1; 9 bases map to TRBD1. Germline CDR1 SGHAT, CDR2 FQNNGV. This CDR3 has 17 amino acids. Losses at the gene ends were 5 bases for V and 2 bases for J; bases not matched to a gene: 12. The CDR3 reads CASSPGQGWVFNTEAFF. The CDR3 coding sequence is TGTGCCAGCAGCCCCGGACAGGGGTGGGTCTTCAACACTGAAGCTTTCTTT.

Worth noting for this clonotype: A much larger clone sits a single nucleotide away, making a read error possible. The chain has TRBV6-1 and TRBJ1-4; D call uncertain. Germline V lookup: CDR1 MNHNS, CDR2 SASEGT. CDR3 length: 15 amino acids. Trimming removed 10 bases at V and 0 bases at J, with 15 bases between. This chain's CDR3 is CANTLGVATNEKLFF. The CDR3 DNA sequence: TGTGCCAACACCCTCGGGGTCGCAACTAATGAAAAACTGTTTTTT.

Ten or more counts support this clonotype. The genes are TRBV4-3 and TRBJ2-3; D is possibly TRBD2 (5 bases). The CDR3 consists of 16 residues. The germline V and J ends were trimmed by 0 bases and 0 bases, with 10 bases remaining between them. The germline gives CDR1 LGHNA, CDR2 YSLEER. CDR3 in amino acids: CASSQEARGSTDTQYF. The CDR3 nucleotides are TGCGCCAGCAGCCAAGAAGCGCGAGGGAGCACAGATACGCAGTATTTT.

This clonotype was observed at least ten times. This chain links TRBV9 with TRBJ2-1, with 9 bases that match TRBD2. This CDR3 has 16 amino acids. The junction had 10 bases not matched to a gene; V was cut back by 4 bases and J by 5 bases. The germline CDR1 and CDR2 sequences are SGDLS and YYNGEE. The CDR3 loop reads CASSPRDAGGDNEQFF. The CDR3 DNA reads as TGTGCCAGCAGCCCTCGCGATGCGGGAGGGGACAATGAGCAGTTCTTC.

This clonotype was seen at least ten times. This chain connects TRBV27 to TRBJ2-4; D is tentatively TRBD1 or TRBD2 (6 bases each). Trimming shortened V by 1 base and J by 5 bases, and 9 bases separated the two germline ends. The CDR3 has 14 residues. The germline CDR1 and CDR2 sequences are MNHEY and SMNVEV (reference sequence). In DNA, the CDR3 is TGTGCCAGCAGTTTATGGGGGGCGGAAAACATTCAGTACTTC. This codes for CASSLWGAENIQYF.

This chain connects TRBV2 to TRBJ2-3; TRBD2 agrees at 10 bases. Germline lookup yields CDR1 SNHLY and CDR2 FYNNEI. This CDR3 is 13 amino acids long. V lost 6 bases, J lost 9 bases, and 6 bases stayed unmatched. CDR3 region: CASSGTSEGTQYF. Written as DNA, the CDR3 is TGTGCCAGCAGCGGGACTAGCGAGGGAACGCAGTATTTT. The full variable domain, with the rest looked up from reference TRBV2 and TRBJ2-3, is EPEVTQTPSHQVTQMGQEVILRCVPISNHLYFYWYRQILGQKVEFLVSFYNNEISEKSEIFDDQFSVERPDGSNFTLKIRSTKLEDSAMYFCASSGTSEGTQYFGPGTRLTVL.

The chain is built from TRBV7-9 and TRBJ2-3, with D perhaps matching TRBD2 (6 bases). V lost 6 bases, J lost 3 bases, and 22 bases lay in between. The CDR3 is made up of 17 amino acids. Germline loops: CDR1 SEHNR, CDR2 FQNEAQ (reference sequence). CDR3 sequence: CASSLLPGRSGTDTQYF. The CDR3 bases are TGTGCCAGCAGTCTCCTCCCTGGGAGGTCTGGGACAGATACGCAGTATTTT.

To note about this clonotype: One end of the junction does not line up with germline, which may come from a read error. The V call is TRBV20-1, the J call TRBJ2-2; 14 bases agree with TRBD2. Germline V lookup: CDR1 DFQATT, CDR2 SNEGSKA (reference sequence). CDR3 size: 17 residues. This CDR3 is CCALGTSGSGHTGELFF. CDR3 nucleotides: TGCTGTGCTCTCGGGACTAGCGGGAGCGGACACACCGGGGAGCTGTTTTTT.

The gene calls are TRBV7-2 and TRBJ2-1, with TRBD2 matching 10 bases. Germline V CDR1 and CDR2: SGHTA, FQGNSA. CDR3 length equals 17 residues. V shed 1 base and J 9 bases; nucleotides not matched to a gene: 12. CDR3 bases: TGTGCCAGCAGCTTAGGGGCGGTTTCTAGCGGGAGCGGTGAGCAGTTCTTC. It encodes CASSLGAVSSGSGEQFF.

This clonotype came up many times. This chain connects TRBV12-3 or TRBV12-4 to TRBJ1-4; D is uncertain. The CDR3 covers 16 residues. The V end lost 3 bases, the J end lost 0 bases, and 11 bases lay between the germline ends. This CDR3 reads CASSFLGPATNEKLFF. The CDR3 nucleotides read TGTGCCAGCAGTTTCCTCGGGCCTGCAACTAATGAAAAACTGTTTTTT.

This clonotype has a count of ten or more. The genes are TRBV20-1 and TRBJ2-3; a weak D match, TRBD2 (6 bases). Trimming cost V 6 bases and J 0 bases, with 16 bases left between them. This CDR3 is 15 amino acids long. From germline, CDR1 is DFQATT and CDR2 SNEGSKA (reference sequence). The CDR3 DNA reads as TGCAGTGCCGAAAGCTGGGGGAGGAGCACAGATACGCAGTATTTT. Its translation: CSAESWGRSTDTQYF.

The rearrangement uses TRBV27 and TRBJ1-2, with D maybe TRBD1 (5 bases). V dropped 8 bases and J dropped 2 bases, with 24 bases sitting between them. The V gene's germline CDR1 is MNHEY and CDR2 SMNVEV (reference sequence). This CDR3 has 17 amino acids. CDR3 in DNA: TGTGCCAGCGTGCCGATCCTCCGGGACGGAACGAACTATGGCTACACCTTC. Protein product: CASVPILRDGTNYGYTF.

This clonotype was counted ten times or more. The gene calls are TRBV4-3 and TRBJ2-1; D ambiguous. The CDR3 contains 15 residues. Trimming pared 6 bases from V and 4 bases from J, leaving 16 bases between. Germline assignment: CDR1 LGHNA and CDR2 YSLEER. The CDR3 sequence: CASRPAVGVYNEQFF. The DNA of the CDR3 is TGCGCCAGCAGGCCGGCGGTGGGCGTATACAATGAGCAGTTCTTC.

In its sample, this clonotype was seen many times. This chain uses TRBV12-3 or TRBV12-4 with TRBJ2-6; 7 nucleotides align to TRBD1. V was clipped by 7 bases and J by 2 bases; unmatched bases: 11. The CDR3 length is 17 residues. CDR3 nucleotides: TGTGCCAGCACCACAGGGGAAAATAGGCCTGGGGCCAACGTCCTGACTTTC. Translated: CASTTGENRPGANVLTF.

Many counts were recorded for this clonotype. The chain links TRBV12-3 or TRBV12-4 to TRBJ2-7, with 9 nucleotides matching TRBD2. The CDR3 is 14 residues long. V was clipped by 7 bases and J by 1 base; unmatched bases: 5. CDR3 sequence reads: CASTKTSGSYEQYF. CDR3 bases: TGTGCCAGCACCAAGACTAGCGGTTCCTACGAGCAGTACTTC.